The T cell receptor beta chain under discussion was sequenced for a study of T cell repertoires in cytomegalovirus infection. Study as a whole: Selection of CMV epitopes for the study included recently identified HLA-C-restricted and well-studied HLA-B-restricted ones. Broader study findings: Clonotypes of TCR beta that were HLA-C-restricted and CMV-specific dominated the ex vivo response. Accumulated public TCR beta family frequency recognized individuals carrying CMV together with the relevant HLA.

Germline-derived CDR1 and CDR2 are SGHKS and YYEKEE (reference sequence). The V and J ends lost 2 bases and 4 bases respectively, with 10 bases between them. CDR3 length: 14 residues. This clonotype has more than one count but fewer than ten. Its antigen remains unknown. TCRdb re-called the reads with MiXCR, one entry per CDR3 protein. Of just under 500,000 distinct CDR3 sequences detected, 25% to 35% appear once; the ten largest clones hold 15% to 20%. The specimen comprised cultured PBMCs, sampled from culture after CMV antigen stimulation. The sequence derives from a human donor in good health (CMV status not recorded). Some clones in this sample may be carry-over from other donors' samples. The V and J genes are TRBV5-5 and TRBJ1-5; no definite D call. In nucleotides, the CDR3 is TGTGCCAGCAGCTTAGGACGGACGAATCAGCCCCAGCATTTT. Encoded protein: CASSLGRTNQPQHF.